Listed below are T cell receptor beta chains from one sample, sequenced in a study of T cell responses to AZD1222 COVID-19 vaccine. Profiling relied on immunoSEQ multiplex PCR, and the TCRdb table lists in-frame clones only, not all of them. This sample has roughly 270,000 clones, with almost 95% found just once. The material was peripheral blood, obtained 28 days after the second AZD1222 dose. Every receptor here comes from an adult who received the AZD1222 COVID-19 vaccine. CDR3s include the opening cysteine and the closing phenylalanine or tryptophan. The order of the fields is D gene, clone size, J gene, V gene, CDR3 DNA, CDR3 protein. D genes are given only for firm matches. Size values are once, few and many counts, or a class for expanded clones, and some rows have none.

d_call: -; clone_size: -; j_call: TRBJ2-7; v_call: TRBV28; cdr3_nt: TGTGCCAGCAGCCCCCCCAGGGCCCTCTCCTACGAGCAGTACTTC; cdr3_aa: CASSPPRALSYEQYF
d_call: -; clone_size: once; j_call: TRBJ1-5; v_call: TRBV19; cdr3_nt: TGTGCCAGTAGTATCGGGGGGCAGGGGCAGCCCCAGCATTTT; cdr3_aa: CASSIGGQGQPQHF
d_call: -; clone_size: -; j_call: TRBJ2-7; v_call: TRBV25-1; cdr3_nt: TGTGCCAGCAGTGAATACAAATATGGGGAGCAGTACTTC; cdr3_aa: CASSEYKYGEQYF
d_call: TRBD1; clone_size: once; j_call: TRBJ2-2; v_call: TRBV6-5; cdr3_nt: TGTGCCAGCAGGCCCGGGACAGAGACCACCGGGGAGCTGTTTTTT; cdr3_aa: CASRPGTETTGELFF
d_call: -; clone_size: -; j_call: TRBJ2-1; v_call: TRBV7-6; cdr3_nt: TGTGCCAGCAGCCCCTCCACCGGGACCCTTTACAATGAGCAGTTCTTC; cdr3_aa: CASSPSTGTLYNEQFF
d_call: TRBD1; clone_size: -; j_call: TRBJ2-1; v_call: TRBV19; cdr3_nt: TGTGCCAGTAGCAAATGGGACAGGGACTACAATGAGCAGTTCTTC; cdr3_aa: CASSKWDRDYNEQFF
d_call: TRBD1; clone_size: once; j_call: TRBJ2-5; v_call: TRBV19; cdr3_nt: TGTGCCAGTAGTTTCGGGACAGGGGTAAGGGAGACCCAGTACTTC; cdr3_aa: CASSFGTGVRETQYF
d_call: -; clone_size: -; j_call: TRBJ1-2; v_call: TRBV18; cdr3_nt: TGTGCCAGCTCACCACCCGGCAGGGGAGGATATGGCTACACCTTC; cdr3_aa: CASSPPGRGGYGYTF
d_call: -; clone_size: -; j_call: TRBJ2-2; v_call: TRBV2; cdr3_nt: TGTGCCAGCTCAGGGAACACCGGGGAGCTGTTTTTT; cdr3_aa: CASSGNTGELFF
d_call: -; clone_size: -; j_call: TRBJ1-1; v_call: TRBV19; cdr3_nt: TGTGCCAGTAGGGCTTCCGCGGGCACTGAAGCTTTCTTT; cdr3_aa: CASRASAGTEAFF
d_call: TRBD1; clone_size: once; j_call: TRBJ2-2; v_call: TRBV28; cdr3_nt: TGTGCCAGCAGCCTAGGGACAGCGAACACCGGGGAGCTGTTTTTT; cdr3_aa: CASSLGTANTGELFF
d_call: TRBD2; clone_size: -; j_call: TRBJ2-5; v_call: TRBV19; cdr3_nt: TGTGCCAGTGCCTCTAGCGGGAGGGAGACCCAGTACTTC; cdr3_aa: CASASSGRETQYF
d_call: -; clone_size: -; j_call: TRBJ1-5; v_call: TRBV28; cdr3_nt: TGTGCCAGCACCCCCCCGGGAATCCAGCCCCAGCATTTT; cdr3_aa: CASTPPGIQPQHF
d_call: TRBD1; clone_size: -; j_call: TRBJ2-5; v_call: TRBV5-5; cdr3_nt: TGTGCCAGCAGCTGGGGACAGGGGAAACAGACCCAGTACTTC; cdr3_aa: CASSWGQGKQTQYF
d_call: -; clone_size: -; j_call: TRBJ2-7; v_call: TRBV11-2; cdr3_nt: TGTGCCAGCGGACGACTGACGGCCCGGGACGAGCAGTACTTC; cdr3_aa: CASGRLTARDEQYF
d_call: TRBD1; clone_size: -; j_call: TRBJ1-1; v_call: TRBV2; cdr3_nt: TGTGCCAGCAGTACCCAGGGGGGCCTCAACACTGAAGCTTTCTTT; cdr3_aa: CASSTQGGLNTEAFF
d_call: -; clone_size: -; j_call: TRBJ2-6; v_call: TRBV6-4; cdr3_nt: TGTGCCAGCAGTGGAGGGGAAGGGGCCAACGTCCTGACTTTC; cdr3_aa: CASSGGEGANVLTF
d_call: -; clone_size: -; j_call: TRBJ2-2; v_call: TRBV3-1/TRBV3-2; cdr3_nt: TGTGCCAGCAGCCAACGGGGGGCCGACACCGGGGAGCTGTTTTTT; cdr3_aa: CASSQRGADTGELFF
d_call: TRBD1; clone_size: -; j_call: TRBJ2-2; v_call: TRBV15; cdr3_nt: TGTGCCACCACAGGGGGCCCTAACACCGGGGAGCTGTTTTTT; cdr3_aa: CATTGGPNTGELFF
d_call: -; clone_size: -; j_call: TRBJ1-2; v_call: TRBV9; cdr3_nt: TGTGCCAGCAGCCCACCAATAGTGGGAGTCTATGGCTACACCTTC; cdr3_aa: CASSPPIVGVYGYTF
d_call: -; clone_size: -; j_call: TRBJ2-7; v_call: TRBV5-1; cdr3_nt: TGCGCCAGCAGCTTGGCAGGGGATGACGAGCAGTACTTC; cdr3_aa: CASSLAGDDEQYF
d_call: TRBD1; clone_size: -; j_call: TRBJ2-5; v_call: TRBV19; cdr3_nt: TGTGCCAGTAGTGGGACAGCCTCGACGGAGACCCAGTACTTC; cdr3_aa: CASSGTASTETQYF
d_call: TRBD2; clone_size: -; j_call: TRBJ2-2; v_call: TRBV5-5; cdr3_nt: TGTGCCAGCAGCTCGCGCGGACTAGCGGGAGGGACGAACACCGGGGAGCTGTTTTTT; cdr3_aa: CASSSRGLAGGTNTGELFF
d_call: -; clone_size: -; j_call: TRBJ2-1; v_call: TRBV27; cdr3_nt: TGTGCCAGCAGTTTCACGGGGAACAATGAGCAGTTCTTC; cdr3_aa: CASSFTGNNEQFF
d_call: -; clone_size: -; j_call: TRBJ1-4; v_call: TRBV2; cdr3_nt: TGTGCCAGCGGGGGCCAGCCTGGTGAAAAACTGTTTTTT; cdr3_aa: CASGGQPGEKLFF
d_call: -; clone_size: -; j_call: TRBJ1-1; v_call: TRBV6-5; cdr3_nt: TGTGCCAGCAGTACCCCGGTGGCCCCTCGAGCTTTCTTT; cdr3_aa: CASSTPVAPRAFF
d_call: -; clone_size: -; j_call: TRBJ2-1; v_call: TRBV28; cdr3_nt: TGTGCCAGCAGCAGGGGCGCGAACTCCTACAATGAGCAGTTCTTC; cdr3_aa: CASSRGANSYNEQFF
d_call: -; clone_size: -; j_call: TRBJ1-4; v_call: TRBV3-1/TRBV3-2; cdr3_nt: TGTGCCAGCAGCCAAGTCGTGGGGAATGAAAAACTGTTTTTT; cdr3_aa: CASSQVVGNEKLFF
d_call: TRBD1; clone_size: -; j_call: TRBJ2-3; v_call: TRBV5-1; cdr3_nt: TGCGCCAGCAGCACGACAGGGACAGATACGCAGTATTTT; cdr3_aa: CASSTTGTDTQYF
d_call: -; clone_size: -; j_call: TRBJ2-3; v_call: TRBV6-2/TRBV6-3; cdr3_nt: TGTGCCAGCAGCCATAGGTATACGCAGTATTTT; cdr3_aa: CASSHRYTQYF
d_call: TRBD2; clone_size: -; j_call: TRBJ2-7; v_call: TRBV5-6; cdr3_nt: TGTGCCAGCAGCTTGAGGAGTAGCGGGAGCTACGAGCAGTACTTC; cdr3_aa: CASSLRSSGSYEQYF
d_call: -; clone_size: once; j_call: TRBJ1-4; v_call: TRBV9; cdr3_nt: TGTGCCAGCAGCGTCGCGGGGGGCAGGGAAAAACTGTTTTTT; cdr3_aa: CASSVAGGREKLFF
d_call: TRBD1; clone_size: -; j_call: TRBJ2-5; v_call: TRBV10-3; cdr3_nt: TGTGCCATCAGTCCCCGGGACAGGGAGACCCAGTACTTC; cdr3_aa: CAISPRDRETQYF
d_call: TRBD2; clone_size: -; j_call: TRBJ2-1; v_call: TRBV11-1; cdr3_nt: TGTGCCAGCAGTTTGCGACTAGCAGAAGGTAATGAGCAGTTCTTC; cdr3_aa: CASSLRLAEGNEQFF
d_call: -; clone_size: -; j_call: TRBJ2-4; v_call: TRBV6-5; cdr3_nt: TGTGCCAGCAGCTCCAAACTAGCCAAAAACATTCAGTACTTC; cdr3_aa: CASSSKLAKNIQYF
d_call: -; clone_size: -; j_call: TRBJ2-2; v_call: TRBV18; cdr3_nt: TGTGCCAGCTCATACGGACAGTTTATCACCGGGGAGCTGTTTTTT; cdr3_aa: CASSYGQFITGELFF
d_call: -; clone_size: -; j_call: TRBJ1-4; v_call: TRBV9; cdr3_nt: TGTGCCAGCAGCCCAGAAGTGGGGAACTTAGCTGAAAAACTGTTTTTT; cdr3_aa: CASSPEVGNLAEKLFF
d_call: -; clone_size: -; j_call: TRBJ2-1; v_call: TRBV27; cdr3_nt: TGTGCCAGCAGTTTAGAAACGCCAAGCATCAATGAGCAGTTCTTC; cdr3_aa: CASSLETPSINEQFF
d_call: TRBD2; clone_size: -; j_call: TRBJ2-1; v_call: TRBV19; cdr3_nt: TGTGCCAGTAGTATCGGCTCTTCTAGCGGGGATGAGCAGTTCTTC; cdr3_aa: CASSIGSSSGDEQFF
d_call: -; clone_size: -; j_call: TRBJ2-2; v_call: TRBV28; cdr3_nt: TGTGCCAGCAGCTTAGCGGCCGGGGAGCTGTTTTTT; cdr3_aa: CASSLAAGELFF
d_call: -; clone_size: few; j_call: TRBJ1-2; v_call: TRBV6-5; cdr3_nt: TGTGCCAGCAGTTACTCTGTTCAGGCACCCAACTATGGCTACACCTTC; cdr3_aa: CASSYSVQAPNYGYTF
d_call: TRBD1; clone_size: -; j_call: TRBJ2-7; v_call: TRBV10-3; cdr3_nt: TGTGCCATCAGTGTGGGGACAGACTACGAGCAGTACTTC; cdr3_aa: CAISVGTDYEQYF
d_call: TRBD1; clone_size: -; j_call: TRBJ1-6; v_call: TRBV7-9; cdr3_nt: TGTGCCAGCAGCGCCGGGACAGGGGCCGCCCCCCTCCACTTT; cdr3_aa: CASSAGTGAAPLHF
d_call: -; clone_size: -; j_call: TRBJ2-2; v_call: TRBV28; cdr3_nt: TGTGCCAGCAGTTCCGGACAGAGCACCGGGGAGCTGTTTTTT; cdr3_aa: CASSSGQSTGELFF
d_call: -; clone_size: -; j_call: TRBJ2-1; v_call: TRBV5-1; cdr3_nt: TGCGCCAGCAGCTCCAAGGGACTTACCAGCCTTTACTCCTACAATGAGCAGTTCTTC; cdr3_aa: CASSSKGLTSLYSYNEQFF
d_call: -; clone_size: -; j_call: TRBJ1-5; v_call: TRBV20-1; cdr3_nt: TGCAGTGCTAGTGAGGGTAATAGCAATCAGCCCCAGCATTTT; cdr3_aa: CSASEGNSNQPQHF
d_call: TRBD1; clone_size: -; j_call: TRBJ2-3; v_call: TRBV29-1; cdr3_nt: TGCAGCGTCGCTGCCGGGACAGGGGTTGATACGCAGTATTTT; cdr3_aa: CSVAAGTGVDTQYF
d_call: -; clone_size: -; j_call: TRBJ2-2; v_call: TRBV5-1; cdr3_nt: TGCGCCAGCAGCTTAGGAGGGGTCAACACCGGGGAGCTGTTTTTT; cdr3_aa: CASSLGGVNTGELFF
d_call: -; clone_size: -; j_call: TRBJ2-7; v_call: TRBV2; cdr3_nt: TGTGCCAGCAGTGAAACGGACAGCTACGAGCAGTACTTC; cdr3_aa: CASSETDSYEQYF
d_call: -; clone_size: -; j_call: TRBJ2-3; v_call: TRBV4-2; cdr3_nt: TGTGCCAGCGGACTACAGGTATCAGATACGCAGTATTTT; cdr3_aa: CASGLQVSDTQYF
d_call: -; clone_size: -; j_call: TRBJ1-3; v_call: TRBV5-1; cdr3_nt: TGCGCCAGCAGCACAACAGGGCTCTCTGGAAACACCATATATTTT; cdr3_aa: CASSTTGLSGNTIYF
d_call: -; clone_size: once; j_call: TRBJ2-7; v_call: TRBV28; cdr3_nt: TGTGCCAGCATCGGACAGAAAATCTACGAGCAGTACTTC; cdr3_aa: CASIGQKIYEQYF
d_call: TRBD2; clone_size: -; j_call: TRBJ2-7; v_call: TRBV6-2/TRBV6-3; cdr3_nt: TGTGCCAGCAGTTACCTCAGCGGGGGCCTCTCCTACGAGCAGTACTTC; cdr3_aa: CASSYLSGGLSYEQYF
d_call: -; clone_size: -; j_call: TRBJ1-2; v_call: TRBV24-1; cdr3_nt: TGTGCCACCAGTGATTCAGGAGCGAGGGGCTACACCTTC; cdr3_aa: CATSDSGARGYTF
d_call: TRBD2; clone_size: -; j_call: TRBJ2-7; v_call: TRBV5-4; cdr3_nt: TGTGCCAGCAGCTTGGGGCTAGCGGGAGAATCCTACGAGCAGTACTTC; cdr3_aa: CASSLGLAGESYEQYF
d_call: -; clone_size: -; j_call: TRBJ2-2; v_call: TRBV7-3; cdr3_nt: TGTGCCAGCAGCTTATCCCCACTGAGGGACACCGGGGAGCTGTTTTTT; cdr3_aa: CASSLSPLRDTGELFF
d_call: -; clone_size: -; j_call: TRBJ2-4; v_call: TRBV9; cdr3_nt: TGTGCCAGCAGCCCCCGCGCACGGCAAGCCAAAAACATTCAGTACTTC; cdr3_aa: CASSPRARQAKNIQYF